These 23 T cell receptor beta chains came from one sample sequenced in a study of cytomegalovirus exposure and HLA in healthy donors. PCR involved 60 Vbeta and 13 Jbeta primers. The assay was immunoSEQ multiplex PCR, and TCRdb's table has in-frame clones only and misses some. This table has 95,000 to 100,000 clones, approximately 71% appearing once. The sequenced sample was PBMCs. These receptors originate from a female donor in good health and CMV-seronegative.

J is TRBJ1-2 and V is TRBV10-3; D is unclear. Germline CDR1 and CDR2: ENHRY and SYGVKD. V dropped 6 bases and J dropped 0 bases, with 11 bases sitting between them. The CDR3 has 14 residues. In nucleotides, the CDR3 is TGTGCCATCAGACCTAGAGTAACTAACTATGGCTACACCTTC. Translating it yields CAIRPRVTNYGYTF.

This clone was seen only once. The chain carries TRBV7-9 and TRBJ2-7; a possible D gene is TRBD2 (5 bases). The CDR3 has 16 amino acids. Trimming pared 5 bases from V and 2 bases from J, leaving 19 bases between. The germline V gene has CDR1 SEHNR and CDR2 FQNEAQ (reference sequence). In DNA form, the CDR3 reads TGTGCCAGCAGCCCACGAAAGGATCGGGGAGCCTACGAGCAGTACTTC. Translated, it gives CASSPRKDRGAYEQYF.

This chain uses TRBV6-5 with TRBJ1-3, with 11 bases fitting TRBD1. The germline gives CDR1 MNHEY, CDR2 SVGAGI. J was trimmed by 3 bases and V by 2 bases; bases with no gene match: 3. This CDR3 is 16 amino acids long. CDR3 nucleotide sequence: TGTGCCAGCAGTTACGCCGGGACAGGGGGTGGAAACACCATATATTTT. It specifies CASSYAGTGGGNTIYF.

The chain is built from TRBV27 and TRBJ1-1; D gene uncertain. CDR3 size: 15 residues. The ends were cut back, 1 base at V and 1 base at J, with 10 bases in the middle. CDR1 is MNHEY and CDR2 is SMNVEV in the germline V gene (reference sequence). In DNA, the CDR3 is TGTGCCAGCAGTTTATGGGCAGCCCGGAACACTGAAGCTTTCTTT. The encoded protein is CASSLWAARNTEAFF.

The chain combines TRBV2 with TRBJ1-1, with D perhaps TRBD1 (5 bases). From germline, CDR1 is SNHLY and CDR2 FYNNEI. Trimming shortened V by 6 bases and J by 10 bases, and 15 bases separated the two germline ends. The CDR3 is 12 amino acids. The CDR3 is CASRGQGVGAFF. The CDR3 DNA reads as TGTGCCAGCAGGGGGCAGGGCGTAGGAGCTTTCTTT.

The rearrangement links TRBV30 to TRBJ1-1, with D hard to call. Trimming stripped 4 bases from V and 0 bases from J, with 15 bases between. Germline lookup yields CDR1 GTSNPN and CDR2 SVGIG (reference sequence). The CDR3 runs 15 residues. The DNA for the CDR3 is TGTGCCTGGATCCTACTAGGAGGCATGAACACTGAAGCTTTCTTT. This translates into CAWILLGGMNTEAFF.

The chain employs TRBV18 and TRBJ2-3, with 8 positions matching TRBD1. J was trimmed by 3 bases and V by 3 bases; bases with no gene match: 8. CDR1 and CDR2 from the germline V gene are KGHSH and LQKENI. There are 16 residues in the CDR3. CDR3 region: CASSPDRQGATDTQYF. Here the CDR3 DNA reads TGTGCCAGCTCACCGGACCGGCAGGGGGCGACAGATACGCAGTATTTT.

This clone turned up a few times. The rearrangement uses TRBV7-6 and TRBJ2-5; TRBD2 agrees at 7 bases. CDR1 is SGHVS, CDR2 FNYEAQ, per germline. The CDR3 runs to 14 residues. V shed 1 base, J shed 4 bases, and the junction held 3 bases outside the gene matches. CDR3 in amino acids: CASSLGGRAETQYF. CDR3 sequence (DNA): TGTGCCAGCAGCTTAGGAGGGAGGGCAGAGACCCAGTACTTC.

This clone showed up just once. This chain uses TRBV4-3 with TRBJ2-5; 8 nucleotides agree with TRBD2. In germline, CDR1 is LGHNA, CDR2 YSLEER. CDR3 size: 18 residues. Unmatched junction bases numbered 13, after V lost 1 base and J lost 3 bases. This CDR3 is CASSQVPAGVQREETQYF. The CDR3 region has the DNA TGCGCCAGCAGCCAAGTCCCAGCGGGAGTCCAGAGAGAAGAGACCCAGTACTTC.

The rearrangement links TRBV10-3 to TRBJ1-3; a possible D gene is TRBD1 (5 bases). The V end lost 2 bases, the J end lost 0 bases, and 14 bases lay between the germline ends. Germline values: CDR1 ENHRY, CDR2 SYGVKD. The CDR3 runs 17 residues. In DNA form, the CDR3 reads TGTGCCATCAGTGAGGGGAACAGGATTAGCTCTGGAAACACCATATATTTT. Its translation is CAISEGNRISSGNTIYF.

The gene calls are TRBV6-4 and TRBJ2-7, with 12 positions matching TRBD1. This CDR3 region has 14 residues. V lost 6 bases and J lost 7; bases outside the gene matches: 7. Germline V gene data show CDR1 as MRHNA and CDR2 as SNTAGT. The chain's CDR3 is CASSPGQGAEEQYF. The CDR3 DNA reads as TGTGCCAGCAGCCCGGGACAGGGGGCTGAGGAGCAGTACTTC.

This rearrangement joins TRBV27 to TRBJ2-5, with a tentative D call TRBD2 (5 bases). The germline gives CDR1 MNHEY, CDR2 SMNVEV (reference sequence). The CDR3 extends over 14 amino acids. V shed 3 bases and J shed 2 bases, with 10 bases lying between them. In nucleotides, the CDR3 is TGTGCCAGCAGTTTCGTGGGAGAACAAGAGACCCAGTACTTC. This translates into CASSFVGEQETQYF.

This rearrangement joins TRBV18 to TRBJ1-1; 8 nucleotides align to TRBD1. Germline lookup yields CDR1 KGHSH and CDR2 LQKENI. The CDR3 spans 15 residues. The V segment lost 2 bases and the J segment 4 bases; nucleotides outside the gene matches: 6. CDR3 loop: CASSPSTGGGTEAFF. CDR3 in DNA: TGTGCCAGCTCACCATCTACAGGGGGAGGCACTGAAGCTTTCTTT.

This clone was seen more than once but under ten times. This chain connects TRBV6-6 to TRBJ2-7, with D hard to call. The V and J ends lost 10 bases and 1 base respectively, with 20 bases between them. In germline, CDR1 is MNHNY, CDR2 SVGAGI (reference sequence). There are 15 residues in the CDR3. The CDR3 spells CATEPRMSASYEQYF. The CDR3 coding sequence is TGTGCCACCGAGCCCCGTATGTCCGCATCCTACGAGCAGTACTTC.

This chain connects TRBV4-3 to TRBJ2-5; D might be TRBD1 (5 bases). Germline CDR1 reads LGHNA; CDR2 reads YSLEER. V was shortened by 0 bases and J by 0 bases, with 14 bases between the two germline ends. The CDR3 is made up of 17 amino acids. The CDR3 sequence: CASSQDWGDGHQETQYF. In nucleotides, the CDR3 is TGCGCCAGCAGCCAAGATTGGGGCGACGGACACCAAGAGACCCAGTACTTC.

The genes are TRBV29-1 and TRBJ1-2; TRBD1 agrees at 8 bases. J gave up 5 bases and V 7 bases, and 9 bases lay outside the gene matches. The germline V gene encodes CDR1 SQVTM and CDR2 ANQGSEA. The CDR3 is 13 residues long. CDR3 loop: CSAEGTGGYGYTF. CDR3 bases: TGCAGCGCCGAGGGTACAGGGGGGTATGGCTACACCTTC. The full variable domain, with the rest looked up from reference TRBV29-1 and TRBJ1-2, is SAVISQKPSRDICQRGTSLTIQCQVDSQVTMMFWYRQQPGQSLTLIATANQGSEATYESGFVIDKFPISRPNLTFSTLTVSNMSPEDSSIYLCSAEGTGGYGYTFGSGTRLTVV.

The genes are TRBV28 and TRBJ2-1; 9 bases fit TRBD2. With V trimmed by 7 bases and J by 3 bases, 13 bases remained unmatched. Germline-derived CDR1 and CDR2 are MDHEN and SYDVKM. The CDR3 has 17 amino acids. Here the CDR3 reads CASKPRGLASNYNEQFF. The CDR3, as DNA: TGTGCCAGCAAACCCCGCGGACTAGCGAGTAACTACAATGAGCAGTTCTTC.

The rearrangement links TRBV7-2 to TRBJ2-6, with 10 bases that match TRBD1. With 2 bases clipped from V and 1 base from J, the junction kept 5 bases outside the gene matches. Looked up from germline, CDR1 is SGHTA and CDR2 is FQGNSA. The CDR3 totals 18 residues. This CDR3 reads CASSLRGQGESGANVLTF. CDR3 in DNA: TGTGCCAGCAGCTTAAGAGGACAGGGGGAATCTGGGGCCAACGTCCTGACTTTC.

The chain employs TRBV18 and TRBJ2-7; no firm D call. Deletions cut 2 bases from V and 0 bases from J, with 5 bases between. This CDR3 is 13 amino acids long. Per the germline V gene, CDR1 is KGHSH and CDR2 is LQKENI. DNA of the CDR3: TGTGCCAGCTCACCAGAGAGCTCCTACGAGCAGTACTTC. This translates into CASSPESSYEQYF.

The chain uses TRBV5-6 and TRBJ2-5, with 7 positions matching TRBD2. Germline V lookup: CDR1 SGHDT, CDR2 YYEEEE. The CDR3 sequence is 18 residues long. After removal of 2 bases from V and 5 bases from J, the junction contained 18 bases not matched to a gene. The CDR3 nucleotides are TGTGCCAGCAGCTTCATGGCTAGCGGCCATGACCACCCGGAGACCCAGTACTTC. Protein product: CASSFMASGHDHPETQYF. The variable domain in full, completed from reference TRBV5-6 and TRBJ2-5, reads DAGVTQSPTHLIKTRGQQVTLRCSPKSGHDTVSWYQQALGQGPQFIFQYYEEEERQRGNFPDRFSGHQFPNYSSELNVNALLLGDSALYLCASSFMASGHDHPETQYFGPGTRLLVL.

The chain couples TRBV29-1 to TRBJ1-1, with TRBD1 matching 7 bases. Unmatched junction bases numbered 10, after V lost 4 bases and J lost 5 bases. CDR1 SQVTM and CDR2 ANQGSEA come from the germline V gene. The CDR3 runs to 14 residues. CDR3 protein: CSVGGNRGRTEAFF. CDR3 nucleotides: TGCAGCGTTGGGGGAAACAGGGGCCGGACTGAAGCTTTCTTT.

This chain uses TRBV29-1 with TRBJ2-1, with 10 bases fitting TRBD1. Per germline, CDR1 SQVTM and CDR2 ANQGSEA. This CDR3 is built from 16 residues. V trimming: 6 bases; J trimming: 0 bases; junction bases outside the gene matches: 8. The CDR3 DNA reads TGCAGCGTCGGGACAGGGGCCTGGAGCTCCTACAATGAGCAGTTCTTC. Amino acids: CSVGTGAWSSYNEQFF.

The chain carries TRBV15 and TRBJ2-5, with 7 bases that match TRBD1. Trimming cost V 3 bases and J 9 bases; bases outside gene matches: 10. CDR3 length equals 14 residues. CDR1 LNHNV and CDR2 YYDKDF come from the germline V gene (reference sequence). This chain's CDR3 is CATSSGQVQEAQYF. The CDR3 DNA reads TGTGCCACCAGCAGTGGACAGGTCCAGGAGGCCCAGTACTTC. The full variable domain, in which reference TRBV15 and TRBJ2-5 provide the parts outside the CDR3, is DAMVIQNPRYQVTQFGKPVTLSCSQTLNHNVMYWYQQKSSQAPKLLFHYYDKDFNNEADTPDNFQSRRPNTSFCFLDIRSPGLGDTAMYLCATSSGQVQEAQYFGPGTRLLVL.